This TCR beta chain appears in the sequencing data of a study of blood T cell repertoires in COVID-19. Only in-frame clones appear in the TCRdb table, and some are missing; sequencing was by immunoSEQ multiplex PCR. The sample shows roughly 460,000 clones, over 85% of them seen only once. The V and J ends lost 5 bases and 0 bases respectively, with 14 bases between them. Germline lookup yields CDR1 LNHDA and CDR2 SQIVND (reference sequence). The CDR3 is made up of 16 amino acids. The rearrangement links TRBV19 to TRBJ1-3; D possibly corresponds to TRBD1 (6 bases). What was sequenced was peripheral blood. This sequence originates from a man between 18 and 29 years old with COVID-19, enrolled during active disease. The CDR3 region has the DNA TGTGCCAGTAGTGCCACAGGGTTAGGCTCTGGAAACACCATATATTTT. It encodes CASSATGLGSGNTIYF.